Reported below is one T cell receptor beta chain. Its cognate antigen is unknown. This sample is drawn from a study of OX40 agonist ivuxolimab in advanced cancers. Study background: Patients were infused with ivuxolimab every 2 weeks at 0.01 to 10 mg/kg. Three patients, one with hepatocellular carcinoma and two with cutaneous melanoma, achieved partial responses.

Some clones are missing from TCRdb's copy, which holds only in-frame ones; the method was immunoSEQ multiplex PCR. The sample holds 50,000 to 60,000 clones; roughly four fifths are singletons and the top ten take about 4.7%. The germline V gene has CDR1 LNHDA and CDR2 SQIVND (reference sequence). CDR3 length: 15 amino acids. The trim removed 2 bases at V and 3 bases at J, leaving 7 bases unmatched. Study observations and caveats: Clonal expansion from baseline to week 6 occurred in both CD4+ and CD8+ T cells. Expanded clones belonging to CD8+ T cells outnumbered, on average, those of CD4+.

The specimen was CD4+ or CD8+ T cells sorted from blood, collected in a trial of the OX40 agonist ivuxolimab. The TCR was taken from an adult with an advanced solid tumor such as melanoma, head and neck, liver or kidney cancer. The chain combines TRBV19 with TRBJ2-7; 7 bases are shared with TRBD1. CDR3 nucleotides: TGTGCCAGTAGTATAACAGGGGACCCAAGCTACGAGCAGTACTTC. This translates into CASSITGDPSYEQYF.